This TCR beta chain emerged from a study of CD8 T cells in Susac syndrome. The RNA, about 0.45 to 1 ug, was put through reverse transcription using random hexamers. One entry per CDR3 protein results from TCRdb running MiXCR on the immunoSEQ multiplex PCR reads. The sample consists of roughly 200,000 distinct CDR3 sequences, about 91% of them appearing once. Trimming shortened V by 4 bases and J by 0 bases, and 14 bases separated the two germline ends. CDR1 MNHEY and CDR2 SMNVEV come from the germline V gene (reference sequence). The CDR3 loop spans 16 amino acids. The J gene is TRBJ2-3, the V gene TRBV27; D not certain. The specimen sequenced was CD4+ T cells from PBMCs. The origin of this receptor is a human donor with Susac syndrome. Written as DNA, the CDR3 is TGTGCCAGCAGTTCTATCGAGAAAACTAGCACAGATACGCAGTATTTT. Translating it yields CASSSIEKTSTDTQYF.